Shown below are 8 T cell receptor beta chains from a single sample sequenced in a study of blood T cell repertoires in COVID-19. TCRdb's copy holds only in-frame clones and misses some; the assay was immunoSEQ multiplex PCR. Here the sample spans fewer than 150,000 clones, approximately 85% being singletons. Sequenced input: peripheral blood. These receptors all stem from a man aged 50 to 60 with acute or convalescent COVID-19.

Details on this clone: Mismatch with germline at one junction end may stem from a read error. V and J are TRBV14 and TRBJ2-2; D unclear. This CDR3 spans 15 amino acids. Looked up from germline, CDR1 is SGHDN and CDR2 is FVKESK. In nucleotides, the CDR3 is TGTGCCAGCAGCAATTATGGCTCGAACATCGGGGAGCTGTTTTTT. Encoded protein: CASSNYGSNIGELFF.

The chain employs TRBV6-1 and TRBJ1-1; 9 nucleotides align to TRBD1. V trimming: 4 bases; J trimming: 1 base; junction bases outside the gene matches: 10. The CDR3 runs 17 residues. Germline V CDR1 and CDR2: MNHNS, SASEGT. The CDR3 loop is CASSGGTGTVKNTEAFF. The CDR3 DNA reads TGTGCCAGCAGTGGCGGGACAGGGACGGTTAAGAACACTGAAGCTTTCTTT.

The chain is built from TRBV4-2 and TRBJ1-3, with unresolved D. The CDR3 totals 16 residues. V was trimmed by 0 bases and J by 1 base, leaving 10 bases between them. CDR1 and CDR2 (germline): LGHNA, YNFKEQ. The DNA for the CDR3 is TGTGCCAGCAGCCAAGATGGAGGTCCTTCTGGAAACACCATATATTTT. Its protein is CASSQDGGPSGNTIYF.

The rearrangement uses TRBV3-1 (or the pseudogene TRBV3-2) and TRBJ2-1; 9 nucleotides line up with TRBD2. Germline V gene data show CDR1 as LGHDT and CDR2 as YNNKEL (reference sequence). V dropped 0 bases and J dropped 6; count of bases not matched to a gene: 15. CDR3 length: 19 amino acids. The CDR3 nucleotides read TGTGCCAGCAGCCAAGAGGGATCATGGGCGGGGGGGCCAATCAATGAGCAGTTCTTC. Protein: CASSQEGSWAGGPINEQFF.

The chain has TRBV18 and TRBJ2-7; the D gene is possibly TRBD1 (5 bases). The V and J ends lost 6 bases and 2 bases respectively, with 14 bases between them. Germline CDR1 reads KGHSH; CDR2 reads LQKENI. The CDR3 covers 14 residues. CDR3 region: CASSQGSSTYEQYF. CDR3 nucleotides: TGTGCCAGCTCCCAGGGTAGCTCCACCTACGAGCAGTACTTC.

This clone has only one observation. The chain combines TRBV20-1 with TRBJ2-7; 9 bases are a match to TRBD2. The CDR3 consists of 11 residues. Germline V gene lookup returns CDR1 DFQATT and CDR2 SNEGSKA (reference sequence). The ends lost 7 bases at V and 5 bases at J; junction bases unmatched: 3. In DNA, the CDR3 is TGCAGTGTGAGACTAGCGGACGAGCAGTACTTC. Translation: CSVRLADEQYF.

The chain uses TRBV7-6 and TRBJ2-7; 13 positions agree with TRBD2. CDR1 is SGHVS, CDR2 FNYEAQ, per germline. The CDR3 is 16 residues long. The V segment lost 1 base and the J segment 5 bases; nucleotides outside the gene matches: 5. The CDR3 sequence: CASSLGTSGRSHEQYF. CDR3 DNA sequence: TGTGCCAGCAGCTTAGGGACTAGCGGGAGATCTCACGAGCAGTACTTC. The full variable domain, in which reference TRBV7-6 and TRBJ2-7 provide the parts outside the CDR3, is GAGVSQSPRYKVTKRGQDVALRCDPISGHVSLYWYRQALGQGPEFLTYFNYEAQQDKSGLPNDRFSAERPEGSISTLTIQRTEQRDSAMYRCASSLGTSGRSHEQYFGPGTRLTVT.

This clone occurred once. CDR3: CASSFTSIAGEQYF. The DNA for the CDR3 is TGTGCCAGCAGCTTCACTAGCATCGCGGGCGAGCAGTACTTC. This chain links TRBV11-1 with TRBJ2-7; the D gene is possibly TRBD2 (6 bases). The CDR3 is 14 amino acids. CDR1 is SGHAT and CDR2 is FQDESV in the germline V gene (reference sequence). Trimming took off 3 bases at V and 6 bases at J, with 15 bases between the two ends.